This T cell receptor (beta chain) was captured by sequencing in a study of neoadjuvant nivolumab and ipilimumab in lung cancer (dated by TCRdb to 2020 to 2021). For context, the study as a whole: Intravenous nivolumab was dosed at 3 mg/kg on days 1, 15 and 29, and in the combination arm ipilimumab 1 mg/kg was added on day 1 only. The major pathologic response (MPR) rate in the intention-to-treat population in each study arm was designated as the primary trial endpoint. In the trial, approximately 45 patients with operable NSCLC were treated, of whom approximately 23 were randomized to nivolumab monotherapy and about 21 to nivolumab plus ipilimumab. TCR repertoires were compared between pretherapy (baseline) peripheral blood and tumors resected at surgery after neoadjuvant immune checkpoint blockade. Matched pretherapy and resected tumor pairs were analyzed from seven patients, of whom four had been treated with nivolumab and three with nivolumab plus ipilimumab.

Results and caveats for the whole study, not just this receptor: From pretherapy to surgery, tumor T-cell richness and clonality went up in three of three dual-therapy tumors, versus only two of four nivolumab-treated tumors. TCR richness and clonality were greater in resected tumors than in tumor-adjacent uninvolved lung, and increases were seen in more dual-therapy-treated tumors. TCR sequencing was performed in a small number of samples. Pretherapy blood TCR richness correlated positively with richness in tumors resected after neoadjuvant therapy (Spearman R of about 0.8). No significant correlation was found between TCR clonality and pathologic tumor regression, and only a single major-pathologic-response sample was available for the analysis of TCR clonality versus pathologic tumor regression.

What this sample's time point label stands for: at surgical resection after neoadjuvant nivolumab +/- ipilimumab. Samples were obtained from the phase 2 randomized NEOSTAR trial, in which neoadjuvant nivolumab or nivolumab plus ipilimumab followed by surgery was tested in operable NSCLC. Uninvolved lung adjacent to the tumor was collected at resection and used as a matched non-tumor comparison for the TCR repertoires of resected tumors. This clone was observed a handful of times. Its antigen remains unidentified. Qualities for individual bases were not recorded, and no much larger clone is one base off. The library was generated by the immunoSEQ multiplex PCR assay. The study's processing was this. Repertoires were summarized in terms of richness and clonality, and significantly expanded and contracted clones between pre- and post-therapy samples were identified. The table was pulled from immuneACCESS by TCRdb, which kept in-frame rearrangements only. Such tables lose some clones; where checked, under half of the loss comes from unresolved V genes, and the rest has no known cause. Clone size and V and J calls were adopted from that table, with D and trimming inferred from the DNA. Within this sample are under 5,000 clones, with about four fifths of them counted one time only. Jointly, the top ten make up roughly 5.6% of the sample.

At the junction V is shortened by 4 bases and J by 6 bases, with 10 bases in between. Via the germline V gene, CDR1 is SGHDN and CDR2 FVKESK. The CDR3 sequence holds 13 residues, the cysteine and phenylalanine included. CDR3 DNA is the only sequence kept; it has 39 bases, read in frame from the first base. The source material was normal lung tissue adjacent to the tumor, sampled after neoadjuvant nivolumab, alone or with ipilimumab, at or shortly before surgery. The origin of this receptor is an adult with non-small cell lung cancer. Some clones in this sample may be carry-over from other donors' samples. The rearrangement combines TRBV14 with TRBJ2-4, with the D gene possibly TRBD1 or TRBD2, each one fitting 5 bases. The CDR3 is CASSPGTANIQYF. The DNA sequence is as follows: TGTGCCAGCAGCCCTGGGACGGCAAACATTCAGTACTTC.